These 23 T cell receptor beta chains originate from one sample sequenced in a study of T cell clonality in common variable immunodeficiency. Sequencing used immunoSEQ multiplex PCR; TCRdb keeps in-frame clones, though not all of them. The sample contains approximately 34,000 clones, none of them singletons. Sequenced sample: peripheral blood mononuclear cells. The source of these receptors is a person between 18 and 75 years old in good health.

Ten or more counts support this clone. The read ends 3 residues before the CDR3 terminus; that terminus is restored from the germline J gene. The genes are TRBV12-5 and TRBJ2-4; TRBD2 agrees at 9 bases. The CDR3 length is 19 residues. The junction had 10 bases not matched to a gene; V was cut back by 0 bases and J by 1 base. Germline CDR1 reads LGHNT; CDR2 reads FRNRAP. CDR3 DNA, as far as it was read: TGTGCTAGTGGTTTGGTGCCGGGATGGCGGGAGGGTGCCAAAAACATT. This translates into CASGLVPGWREGAKNI. The entire CDR3 reads CASGLVPGWREGAKNIQYF.

In its sample, this clone was seen many times. The read ends 3 residues early relative to the CDR3; the germline J gene fills the gap. The V and J genes are TRBV30 and TRBJ1-6, with D possibly being TRBD1 (6 bases). Germline V gene data show CDR1 as GTSNPN and CDR2 as SVGIG (reference sequence). The CDR3 covers 20 residues. The V end was cut by 0 bases, the J end by 5 bases, with 26 bases between. The CDR3 bases that were read are TGTGCCTGGAGTGTGGTTCCGGGACAAGGCATCCCCTCTGATAATTCACCC. Residues: CAWSVVPGQGIPSDNSP. The complete CDR3 sequence is CAWSVVPGQGIPSDNSPLHF.

There are many counts of this clone. The sequenced fragment ends 3 residues before the CDR3 boundary, so the rest is inferred from the germline J gene. The chain has TRBV20-1 and TRBJ2-2; the match to TRBD2 covers 8 bases. Germline trimming cut 4 bases from V and 6 bases from J; bases unmatched to any gene: 16. The CDR3 is 17 residues long. The germline CDR1 and CDR2 sequences are DFQATT and SNEGSKA (reference sequence). CDR3: CSATGAGGLGISGELFF. CDR3 bases read: TGCAGTGCTACCGGGGCGGGGGGACTAGGGATTTCCGGGGAG.

There are many counts of this clone. Read data end 3 residues before the CDR3 end; the end is taken from the germline J gene. The chain links TRBV5-1 to TRBJ2-1; TRBD2 matches at 11 bases. CDR1 SGHRS and CDR2 YFSETQ come from the germline V gene. The junction had 13 bases not matched to a gene; V was cut back by 0 bases and J by 5 bases. There are 19 residues in the CDR3. CDR3 DNA, as far as it was read: TGCGCCAGCAGCTTGGAACTGGCGGCTAGCGGGAGGACGGACAATGAG. Translated, it gives CASSLELAASGRTDNE. The entire CDR3 sequence reads CASSLELAASGRTDNEQFF.

This clone was counted many times. Read data end 3 residues before the CDR3 end; the end is taken from the germline J gene. This sequence joins TRBV5-1 and TRBJ2-3, with TRBD2 matching over 8 bases. Looked up from germline, CDR1 is SGHRS and CDR2 is YFSETQ. CDR3 length: 19 residues. J gave up 1 base and V 7 bases, and 20 bases lay outside the gene matches. CDR3 bases read: TGCGCCAGCTCCCAGGCCCCAGCGGGGGCTACGAGGGGCACAGATACG. Translation gives CASSQAPAGATRGTDT. The complete CDR3 protein is CASSQAPAGATRGTDTQYF.

This clone was seen many times. The read ends 3 residues before the CDR3 terminus; that terminus is restored from the germline J gene. This chain joins TRBV20-1 and TRBJ2-1, with 9 bases matching TRBD2. J lost 2 bases, V lost 8 bases, and 4 bases had no gene match. The CDR3 is made up of 13 amino acids. Looked up from germline, CDR1 is DFQATT and CDR2 is SNEGSKA (reference sequence). CDR3 bases read: TGCAGTTTAGCGGGAGCCGCCTACAATGAG. Translation gives CSLAGAAYNE. The whole CDR3 sequence is CSLAGAAYNEQFF.

This clone was counted ten times or more. The read falls 3 residues short of the CDR3 end, and the missing part is taken from the germline J gene. The chain employs TRBV6-1 and TRBJ1-5; 9 positions match TRBD1. The CDR3 loop spans 16 amino acids. From germline, CDR1 is MNHNS and CDR2 SASEGT. With V trimmed by 4 bases and J by 0 bases, 4 bases remained unmatched. The CDR3 protein is CASSGQGGYSNQPQHF. The sequenced CDR3 bases are TGTGCCAGCAGTGGACAGGGGGGGTATAGCAATCAGCCC.

Ten or more counts support this clone. The CDR3 extends 3 residues past the end of the read, so its final part is completed from the germline J gene. This sequence joins TRBV19 and TRBJ2-5, with D tentatively TRBD2 (6 bases). Between the trimmed V and J ends, which lost 2 bases and 4 bases, there was a span of 8 bases. Germline loops: CDR1 LNHDA, CDR2 SQIVND (reference sequence). The CDR3 has 13 amino acids. The sequenced CDR3 bases are TGTGCCAGTAGTATAATCGGGGGAGAGACC. Its protein is CASSIIGGET. The full CDR3 reads CASSIIGGETQYF.

This clone came up many times. Read data end 3 residues before the CDR3 end; the end is taken from the germline J gene. J is TRBJ2-1 and V is TRBV11-2; TRBD1 aligns across 7 bases. V lost 5 bases, J lost 1 base, and 5 bases stayed unmatched. Looked up from germline, CDR1 is SGHAT and CDR2 is FQNNGV. The CDR3 extends over 15 amino acids. The CDR3 spells CASSRRGLSYNEQFF. The CDR3 bases that were read are TGTGCCAGCAGCCGCAGGGGGTTGTCCTACAATGAG.

This clone was counted many times. The DNA ends 3 residues before the CDR3 does, and the rest of the CDR3 is filled in from the germline J gene. The chain joins TRBV12-3 or TRBV12-4 to TRBJ2-1; 7 bases agree with TRBD1. The V and J ends lost 6 bases and 5 bases, in that order; junction bases with no gene match: 10. The CDR3 has 15 residues. CDR3 loop: CASSSRQGAHNEQFF. CDR3 DNA (partial): TGTGCCAGCAGCTCTCGACAGGGTGCCCACAATGAG.

This clone was counted at least ten times. The observed sequence ends 3 residues before the CDR3 terminus, with the missing tail filled in from the germline J gene. V gene TRBV5-1 combines with J gene TRBJ2-7, with 9 bases lining up with TRBD2. The CDR3 is 15 amino acids. Per germline, CDR1 SGHRS and CDR2 YFSETQ. The J segment lost 1 base and the V segment lost 5 bases, leaving 7 bases of the junction unmatched. CDR3 DNA (partial): TGCGCCAGCAGTCGCCTAGCGGGGACTTCCTACGAG. This gives the protein CASSRLAGTSYE. The entire CDR3 protein is CASSRLAGTSYEQYF.

This clone was recorded at least ten times. The read comes to an end 3 residues before the CDR3 does, leaving the germline J gene to fill in the end. This chain joins TRBV28 and TRBJ1-5; 10 bases line up with TRBD1. The CDR3 spans 20 residues. Germline values: CDR1 MDHEN, CDR2 SYDVKM. The ends lost 2 bases at V and 0 bases at J; junction bases unmatched: 13. CDR3 DNA (partial): TGTGCCAGCAGTTTACAAGTGGGACAGGGGATGGGTATTAGCAATCAGCCC. It encodes CASSLQVGQGMGISNQP. The whole CDR3 reads CASSLQVGQGMGISNQPQHF. Variable domain in full (rest from reference TRBV28 and TRBJ1-5): DVKVTQSSRYLVKRTGEKVFLECVQDMDHENMFWYRQDPGLGLRLIYFSYDVKMKEKGDIPEGYSVSREKKERFSLILESASTNQTSMYLCASSLQVGQGMGISNQPQHFGDGTRLSIL.

This clone was counted ten times or more. The missing CDR3 end, 3 residues past where the read stops, is filled in from the germline J gene. The rearrangement joins TRBV10-1 to TRBJ1-5; D gene uncertain. The CDR3 sequence is 16 residues long. Trimming shortened V by 7 bases and J by 0 bases, and 16 bases separated the two germline ends. CDR1 is WNHNN, CDR2 SYGVQD, per germline (reference sequence). This CDR3 is CASTPSQVDSNQPQHF. CDR3 bases read: TGCGCCAGCACCCCTTCGCAGGTCGATAGCAATCAGCCC.

This clone was found many times. Read data end 3 residues before the CDR3 end; the end is taken from the germline J gene. The gene calls are TRBV29-1 and TRBJ2-5; 13 bases map to TRBD2. The CDR3 consists of 18 residues. Trimming took 3 bases from V and 4 from J; bases not matched to a gene: 14. Germline-derived CDR1 and CDR2 are SQVTM and ANQGSEA. CDR3 residues: CSVDGTSGVPGAAETQYF. Incomplete CDR3 DNA: TGCAGCGTTGACGGGACTAGCGGGGTCCCCGGGGCGGCAGAGACC.

With respect to this clone: Sequencing ends 3 residues short of the CDR3 end; the germline J gene provides the rest. The rearrangement uses TRBV29-1 and TRBJ2-1, with TRBD2 matching over 9 bases. This CDR3 contains 16 residues. With 2 bases clipped from V and 2 bases from J, the junction kept 7 bases outside the gene matches. CDR1 SQVTM and CDR2 ANQGSEA come from the germline V gene. The CDR3 DNA, read in part, is TGCAGCGTTGAATTAGCGGGAGCTCGCCCCTACAATGAG. It specifies CSVELAGARPYNE. Given in full, the CDR3 is CSVELAGARPYNEQFF.

This clone was counted at least ten times. The CDR3 DNA, read in part, is TGTGCCAGCAGCACCCGGACAGGGGACGGGGAG. It encodes CASSTRTGDGE. The full CDR3 protein is CASSTRTGDGELFF. The chain is built from TRBV11-3 and TRBJ2-2, with 9 bases identical to TRBD1. The read stops 3 residues short of the end of the CDR3; the missing end is completed from the germline J gene. Germline loops: CDR1 SGHNT, CDR2 YENEEA. The CDR3 is 14 amino acids. J lost 7 bases, V lost 5 bases, and 5 bases had no gene match. Filled out from reference TRBV11-3 and TRBJ2-2, the complete variable domain reads EAGVVQSPRYKIIEKKQPVAFWCNPISGHNTLYWYLQNLGQGPELLIRYENEEAVDDSQLPKDRFSAERLKGVDSTLKIQPAELGDSAVYLCASSTRTGDGELFFGEGSRLTVL.

This clone was picked up many times. The read gets to within 3 residues of the CDR3 end, and the germline J gene fills in the rest. The V call is TRBV19, the J call TRBJ2-5; the D gene is possibly TRBD2 (6 bases). The CDR3 runs to 15 residues. Germline V CDR1 and CDR2: LNHDA, SQIVND (reference sequence). The V end was cut by 4 bases, the J end by 5 bases, with 17 bases between. This CDR3 reads CASSTFARAGETQYF. Incomplete CDR3 DNA: TGTGCCAGTAGTACCTTCGCCAGGGCGGGGGAGACC.

This clone was counted at least ten times. The read ends 3 residues early relative to the CDR3; the germline J gene fills the gap. The chain links TRBV5-1 to TRBJ2-1, with 13 bases lining up with TRBD2. The junction had 6 bases not matched to a gene; V was cut back by 7 bases and J by 8 bases. Germline loops: CDR1 SGHRS, CDR2 YFSETQ. The length of the CDR3 is 14 residues. CDR3 DNA (partial): TGCGCCAGCGCTACTAGCGGGGGGGCGGATGAG. Its protein is CASATSGGADE. The full CDR3 protein is CASATSGGADEQFF.

This clone was counted at least ten times. The CDR3 is cut off 3 residues early in the read; its end comes from the germline J gene. This chain uses TRBV20-1 with TRBJ1-4; D call uncertain. CDR3 size: 14 residues. Germline V CDR1 and CDR2: DFQATT, SNEGSKA (reference sequence). V was shortened by 3 bases and J by 5 bases, with 13 bases between the two germline ends. This CDR3 reads CSARAADGNEKLFF. Partial CDR3 DNA: TGCAGTGCTAGGGCGGCAGACGGAAATGAAAAA.

The table lists this clone with many counts. The read ends 3 residues shy of where the CDR3 ends; the end is completed using the germline J gene. The rearrangement joins TRBV2 to TRBJ2-3; 12 bases map to TRBD2. This CDR3 contains 17 residues. Germline CDR1 SNHLY, CDR2 FYNNEI. The V segment lost 4 bases and the J segment 5 bases; nucleotides outside the gene matches: 10. The chain's CDR3 is CASSVLAGGERGDTQYF. CDR3 DNA, as far as it was read: TGTGCCAGCAGTGTTCTAGCGGGAGGGGAGAGAGGAGATACG.

This clone came up many times. The read gets to within 3 residues of the CDR3 end, and the germline J gene fills in the rest. The chain couples TRBV5-1 to TRBJ2-7; TRBD1 agrees at 9 bases. CDR3 length: 15 residues. The germline CDR1 and CDR2 sequences are SGHRS and YFSETQ. The ends lost 4 bases at V and 2 bases at J; junction bases unmatched: 7. The CDR3 loop reads CASSLRNRGPYEQYF. The sequenced part of the CDR3 DNA is TGCGCCAGCAGCCTGAGGAACAGGGGGCCCTACGAG.

Regarding this clone: The read stops 3 residues short of the end of the CDR3; the missing end is completed from the germline J gene. This chain joins TRBV5-6 and TRBJ2-2, with D maybe TRBD2 (6 bases). This CDR3 region has 15 residues. Germline lookup yields CDR1 SGHDT and CDR2 YYEEEE. The CDR3 spells CASSFQVDYNSPLFF. CDR3 bases read: TGTGCCAGCAGCTTCCAGGTGGACTATAATTCACCG.

This clone has at least ten counts. The CDR3 end lies 3 residues beyond the end of the read and is filled in from the germline J gene. The chain links TRBV11-2 to TRBJ1-4, with 8 bases aligning to TRBD1. Germline V gives CDR1 SGHAT, CDR2 FQNNGV. The CDR3 contains 13 residues. V shed 8 bases, J shed 8 bases, and the junction held 7 bases outside the gene matches. CDR3 region: CASRGQGKEKLFF. The CDR3 DNA, read in part, is TGTGCCAGCCGAGGACAGGGTAAAGAAAAA.